Listed below are T cell receptor beta chains from one sample, sequenced in a study of blood T cell repertoires in COVID-19. Data came from immunoSEQ multiplex PCR; TCRdb stores just in-frame clones and leaves some out. The sample records approximately 170,000 clones, around two thirds being singletons. The specimen sequenced was peripheral blood. The receptors stem from a woman of 80 years or more with acute or convalescent COVID-19. The CDR3 runs from the conserved cysteine through the conserved F or W. Each record gives: CDR3 length, clone size, J gene, D gene, V gene, CDR3 DNA, CDR3 protein. D genes are given only for firm matches. Some rows have no size entry. The others give once, few or many, or a class for an expanded clone.

16,.,TRBJ2-1,.,TRBV18,TGTGCCAGCTCACCAGTCGGCGGGGCCTCCTACAATGAGCAGTTCTTC,CASSPVGGASYNEQFF
14,.,TRBJ2-4,TRBD1,TRBV6-2/TRBV6-3,TGTGCCAGCACCCCACCCGGGACAGGGAACATTCAGTACTTC,CASTPPGTGNIQYF
16,.,TRBJ2-4,.,TRBV9,TGTGCCAGCAGCGTAGCAGGGGCGCCCCCCGAAAACATTCAGTACTTC,CASSVAGAPPENIQYF
15,.,TRBJ1-6,TRBD1,TRBV19,TGTGCCAGTAGGGTACAGGGGCCTCAGAATTCACCCCTCCACTTT,CASRVQGPQNSPLHF
16,.,TRBJ2-2,TRBD2,TRBV7-3,TGTGCCAGCAGCCTTCTACTAGCGGCCAACACCGGGGAGCTGTTTTTT,CASSLLLAANTGELFF
18,few,TRBJ1-1,TRBD1,TRBV2,TGTGCCAGCAGTTTTAACTCCGGGACAGGCCTCACGCGGACTGAAGCTTTCTTT,CASSFNSGTGLTRTEAFF
15,few,TRBJ1-5,TRBD1,TRBV7-9,TGTGCCAGCAGCTATGGACAGGGCGGTAATCAGCCCCAGCATTTT,CASSYGQGGNQPQHF
13,once,TRBJ1-5,.,TRBV28,TGTGCCAGCAGTCCACCCCCCGGGGTATCCCAGCATTTT,CASSPPPGVSQHF
13,.,TRBJ1-1,.,TRBV5-1,TGCGCCAGTGCCCCGTCTAGCCACACTGAAGCTTTCTTT,CASAPSSHTEAFF
14,.,TRBJ2-2,.,TRBV28,TGTGCCAGCAGCTCAGGGCAGGGGACCGGGGAGCTGTTTTTT,CASSSGQGTGELFF
17,.,TRBJ2-1,TRBD2,TRBV4-1,TGCGCCAGCAGCCAAACGGGACTAGCGGGACTATTCAATGAGCAGTTCTTC,CASSQTGLAGLFNEQFF
14,.,TRBJ2-3,TRBD2,TRBV24-1,TGTGCCACCAGAGCGGGAGGGCCGTCAGATACGCAGTATTTT,CATRAGGPSDTQYF
15,.,TRBJ1-5,.,TRBV7-2,TGTGCCAGCAGCCCCCAGGACAGACTCAATCAGCCCCAGCATTTT,CASSPQDRLNQPQHF
16,many,TRBJ2-3,TRBD2,TRBV9,TGTGCCAGCAGCGTAGGGGAGGGACTTGCCGGAGATACGCAGTATTTT,CASSVGEGLAGDTQYF
16,.,TRBJ2-1,.,TRBV11-2,TGTGCCAGCAGCTTCCTCACTAGACTTCAGCCCCGCGGGCAGTTCTTC,CASSFLTRLQPRGQFF
14,once,TRBJ2-2,.,TRBV6-5,TGTGCCAGCAGTCTCGGGTGGAACACCGGGGAGCTGTTTTTT,CASSLGWNTGELFF
15,.,TRBJ1-2,.,TRBV28,TGTGCCAGCAGCTATCAGACAGGCCAGGCCTATGGCTACACCTTC,CASSYQTGQAYGYTF
14,.,TRBJ1-2,TRBD1,TRBV6-6,TGTGCCAGCAGTTCCGCCGGGACAGGGGATGGCTACACCTTC,CASSSAGTGDGYTF
10,.,TRBJ2-5,.,TRBV30,TGTGCCTGGAGCTTGGAGACCCAGTACTTC,CAWSLETQYF
13,once,TRBJ2-7,TRBD2,TRBV7-6,TGTGCCAGCAGCCCGACGGGGGGGTACGAGCAGTACTTC,CASSPTGGYEQYF
13,.,TRBJ2-1,.,TRBV5-4,TGTGCCAGCAGCTCTCCAGTTCGAGGTGAGCAGTTCTTC,CASSSPVRGEQFF
15,.,TRBJ2-7,TRBD1,TRBV28,TGTGCCAGCAGTTACCCGGACAGGGTGCCCTACGAGCAGTACTTC,CASSYPDRVPYEQYF
14,.,TRBJ1-2,TRBD1,TRBV10-3,TGTGCCATCAGGACAGGGGACCGCTTGGATGGCTACACCTTC,CAIRTGDRLDGYTF
14,.,TRBJ2-5,TRBD2,TRBV4-1,TGCGCCAGCAGCCTGCTGGGGGGGGAAGAGACCCAGTACTTC,CASSLLGGEETQYF
15,.,TRBJ1-5,.,TRBV5-8,TGTGCCACCTCGTGGGAGGGTTTTAGCAATCAGCCCCAGCATTTT,CATSWEGFSNQPQHF
15,once,TRBJ1-2,.,TRBV6-6,TGTGCCAGCAAATACTTCGGGGGAGAGGACTATGGCTACACCTTC,CASKYFGGEDYGYTF
17,.,TRBJ2-2,TRBD2,TRBV30,TGTGCCGGGGGGACTAGCGGGAGCTCGTCGAGCACCGGGGAGCTGTTTTTT,CAGGTSGSSSSTGELFF
15,.,TRBJ2-6,.,TRBV7-6,TGTGCCAGCAGCCCCCGACATACTGGGGCCAACGTCCTGACTTTC,CASSPRHTGANVLTF
15,.,TRBJ2-1,TRBD2,TRBV3-1/TRBV3-2,TGTGCCAGCAGCAGGGGACTAGCGGGATCTTATGAGCAGTTCTTC,CASSRGLAGSYEQFF
17,.,TRBJ2-1,TRBD2,TRBV18,TGTGCCAGCTCACCTCTAGCGGGAGGACTCTTCTACAATGAGCAGTTCTTC,CASSPLAGGLFYNEQFF
16,.,TRBJ2-1,.,TRBV15,TGTGCCACCAGCAGAGAGGCGGGACCGACCTACAATGAGCAGTTCTTC,CATSREAGPTYNEQFF
14,.,TRBJ1-1,.,TRBV28,TGTGCCAGCATCAGACCTCAGGGAAGGACTGAAGCTTTCTTT,CASIRPQGRTEAFF
17,.,TRBJ2-7,TRBD2,TRBV11-3,TGTGCCAGCAGCTCCCCGGGGGTTAGCGGGAGGACCTACGAGCAGTACTTC,CASSSPGVSGRTYEQYF
15,once,TRBJ2-1,TRBD2,TRBV9,TGTGCCAGCAGCACTCGAGCGGGAGGTTATAATGAGCAGTTCTTC,CASSTRAGGYNEQFF
13,.,TRBJ2-2,.,TRBV5-4,TGTGCCAGCAACGAGTGGTACACCGGGGAGCTGTTTTTT,CASNEWYTGELFF
11,.,TRBJ2-7,.,TRBV6-5,TGTGCCAGTGCCAGGGCCTACGAGCAGTACTTC,CASARAYEQYF
12,.,TRBJ1-2,.,TRBV30,TGTGCCTGGAGTCCGGACAGCTATGGCTACACCTTC,CAWSPDSYGYTF
15,.,TRBJ2-7,.,TRBV28,TGTGCCAGCAGTTTATCTGGGGACTTCTCCTACGAGCAGTACTTC,CASSLSGDFSYEQYF
15,.,TRBJ2-2,.,TRBV7-2,TGTGCCAGCAGCTTCAGGGTTTTAAACACCGGGGAGCTGTTTTTT,CASSFRVLNTGELFF
15,once,TRBJ1-2,.,TRBV7-9,TGTGCCAGCAGCTTAGAGAACAGCTATTCCCATGGCTACACCTTC,CASSLENSYSHGYTF
15,few,TRBJ2-7,TRBD2,TRBV2,TGTGCCAGCAGCGGGGGGACTTTCTCCACCTACGAGCAGTACTTC,CASSGGTFSTYEQYF
15,.,TRBJ2-2,.,TRBV3-1/TRBV3-2,TGTGCCAGCAGCCAAGAGGGAGAGAACACCGGGGAGCTGTTTTTT,CASSQEGENTGELFF